The 12 T cell receptor beta chains listed next were all sequenced from one sample in a study of blood T cell repertoires in COVID-19. Using immunoSEQ multiplex PCR, the repertoire was profiled, and TCRdb retains in-frame clones only, with some absent. The sample lists a few hundred thousand clones; 92% were seen once. Sequenced material: PBMCs or T cells enriched from blood (not recorded which). Receptor source: a woman under 40 who had recovered from COVID-19.

V is TRBV6-6 and J is TRBJ2-1, with 9 bases that match TRBD1. The CDR3 loop spans 14 amino acids. Germline V gene lookup returns CDR1 MNHNY and CDR2 SVGAGI (reference sequence). The J segment lost 1 base and the V segment lost 7 bases, leaving 2 bases of the junction unmatched. Written as DNA, the CDR3 is TGTGCCAGCACCGGGACAGGGTCCTACAATGAGCAGTTCTTC. Translation: CASTGTGSYNEQFF.

The chain recombines TRBV27 with TRBJ1-5; 10 bases align to TRBD1. From germline, CDR1 is MNHEY and CDR2 SMNVEV (reference sequence). V lost 2 bases to trimming and J lost 2 bases; unmatched junction nucleotides: 12. The CDR3 consists of 19 residues. The CDR3 reads CASSLKPGTGVSGNQPQHF. CDR3 DNA: TGTGCCAGCAGTTTAAAGCCGGGGACAGGGGTATCAGGCAATCAGCCCCAGCATTTT.

The V call is TRBV27, the J call TRBJ2-2; weak D call: TRBD2 (7 bases). The germline V and J ends were trimmed by 5 bases and 7 bases, with 17 bases remaining between them. The CDR3 runs to 15 residues. CDR1 is MNHEY, CDR2 SMNVEV, per germline (reference sequence). The CDR3 DNA reads as TGTGCCAGCAGTCTAAGGGGGAGGGCCGTCGGGGAGCTGTTTTTT. Translation: CASSLRGRAVGELFF.

V usage is TRBV7-9 and J usage is TRBJ1-1, with a possible D match to TRBD1 (5 bases). Between the trimmed V and J ends, which lost 4 bases and 11 bases, there was a span of 23 bases. From germline, CDR1 is SEHNR and CDR2 FQNEAQ (reference sequence). The CDR3 sequence is 15 residues long. In nucleotides, the CDR3 is TGTGCCAGCAGCTCCCCCGGGCAGGGCAGGGCGGAGGCTTTCTTT. Translated, it gives CASSSPGQGRAEAFF.

The chain couples TRBV6-1 to TRBJ1-2; maybe TRBD1 (6 bases). V was cut by 3 bases and J by 6 bases, with 17 bases left in between. Germline CDR1 MNHNS, CDR2 SASEGT. The length of the CDR3 is 15 residues. The CDR3 DNA sequence: TGTGCCAGCAGTGATCCCGGGAGGGGGGGCCATGGCTACACCTTC. Residues: CASSDPGRGGHGYTF.

The chain has TRBV18 and TRBJ2-3, with TRBD2 as a possible D gene (5 bases). From germline, CDR1 is KGHSH and CDR2 LQKENI. There are 12 residues in the CDR3. The V end lost 6 bases, the J end lost 9 bases, and 13 bases lay between the germline ends. CDR3 residues: CASSERLGTQYF. The CDR3 bases are TGTGCCAGCTCCGAGCGGCTCGGCACGCAGTATTTT.

Comments on this clone: The germline gene is not matched at one end of the junction; a read error may be the cause. The chain's CDR3 is CASSYPGQGSSNEQFF. DNA for the CDR3: TGTGCCAGCAGCTACCCGGGACAGGGGTCCTCCAATGAGCAGTTCTTC. This chain uses TRBV7-8 with TRBJ2-1; 10 bases agree with TRBD1. Germline CDR1 is SGHVS and CDR2 is FQNEAQ. This CDR3 region has 16 residues.

The chain employs TRBV4-1 and TRBJ1-2; no firm D call. Per the germline V gene, CDR1 is MGHRA and CDR2 is YSYEKL. This CDR3 spans 14 amino acids. The V and J ends lost 1 base and 8 bases respectively, with 14 bases between them. The CDR3 protein is CASSQVGSLGGYTF. In nucleotides, the CDR3 is TGCGCCAGCAGCCAAGTTGGTTCCCTCGGGGGCTACACCTTC.

This sequence joins TRBV7-9 and TRBJ2-5; 10 bases map to TRBD2. This CDR3 has 14 residues. V dropped 5 bases and J dropped 5; count of bases not matched to a gene: 5. Germline CDR1 and CDR2: SEHNR and FQNEAQ (reference sequence). The DNA of the CDR3 is TGTGCCAGCAGCGCTCCGGGACTAGCGGAGACCCAGTACTTC. It translates to CASSAPGLAETQYF. The whole variable domain, filled in from reference TRBV7-9 and TRBJ2-5, reads DTGVSQNPRHKITKRGQNVTFRCDPISEHNRLYWYRQTLGQGPEFLTYFQNEAQLEKSRLLSDRFSAERPKGSFSTLEIQRTEQGDSAMYLCASSAPGLAETQYFGPGTRLLVL.

The chain couples TRBV7-8 to TRBJ1-2; D is unclear. CDR1 is SGHVS and CDR2 is FQNEAQ in the germline V gene. Deletions cut 0 bases from V and 3 bases from J, with 14 bases between. The CDR3 length is 16 residues. CDR3 sequence reads: CASSLARGRPDYGYTF. The DNA for the CDR3 is TGTGCCAGCAGCTTAGCGCGAGGTCGGCCTGACTATGGCTACACCTTC.

In the case of this clone: Other nucleotide sequences from this sample produce the same CDR3. This chain links TRBV28 with TRBJ1-4, with 9 bases aligning to TRBD1. The V gene's germline CDR1 is MDHEN and CDR2 SYDVKM. There are 14 residues in the CDR3. The V and J ends lost 4 bases and 5 bases, in that order; junction bases with no gene match: 2. The CDR3 loop reads CASSSGQGNEKLFF. The DNA for the CDR3 is TGTGCCAGCAGTTCGGGACAGGGCAATGAAAAACTGTTTTTT.

This clone occurred a few times. The chain couples TRBV7-9 to TRBJ2-1; tentative D call: TRBD2 (5 bases). Germline V gene lookup returns CDR1 SEHNR and CDR2 FQNEAQ (reference sequence). V was trimmed by 2 bases and J by 0 bases, leaving 5 bases between them. CDR3 length: 14 amino acids. CDR3: CASSLTSSYNEQFF. The CDR3 DNA is TGTGCCAGCAGCTTAACTAGCTCCTACAATGAGCAGTTCTTC.